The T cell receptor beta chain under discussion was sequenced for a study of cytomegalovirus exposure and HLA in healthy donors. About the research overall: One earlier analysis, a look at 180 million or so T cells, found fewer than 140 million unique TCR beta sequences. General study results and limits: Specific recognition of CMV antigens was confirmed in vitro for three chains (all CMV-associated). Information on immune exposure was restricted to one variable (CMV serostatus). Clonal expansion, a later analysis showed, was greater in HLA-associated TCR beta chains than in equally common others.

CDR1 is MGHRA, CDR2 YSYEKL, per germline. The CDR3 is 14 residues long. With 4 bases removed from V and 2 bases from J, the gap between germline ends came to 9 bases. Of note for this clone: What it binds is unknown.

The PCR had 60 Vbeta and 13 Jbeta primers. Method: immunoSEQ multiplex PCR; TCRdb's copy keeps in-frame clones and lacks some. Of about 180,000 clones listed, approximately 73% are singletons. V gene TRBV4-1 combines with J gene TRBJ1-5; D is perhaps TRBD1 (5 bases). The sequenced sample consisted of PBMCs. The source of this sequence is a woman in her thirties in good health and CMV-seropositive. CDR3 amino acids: CASSRPGRNQPQHF. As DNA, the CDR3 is TGCGCCAGCAGCCGGCCAGGGCGCAATCAGCCCCAGCATTTT.